A single sample is the source of the 13 T cell receptor beta chains below, sequenced in a study of blood T cell repertoires in COVID-19. Assay: immunoSEQ multiplex PCR; the TCRdb copy retains only in-frame clones and omits some. The data show around 270,000 clones, around 88% seen once. Sequencing input: peripheral blood. Receptors originate from a man between 40 and 49 years old with acute or convalescent COVID-19.

CDR3 loop: CASSHSGTGGEKLFF. CDR3 bases: TGTGCCAGCAGCCATTCCGGGACAGGAGGGGAAAAACTGTTTTTT. The gene calls are TRBV3-1 (or the pseudogene TRBV3-2) and TRBJ1-4, with 8 bases matching TRBD1. Germline V gene sequence: CDR1 LGHDT, CDR2 YNNKEL (reference sequence). V gave up 3 bases and J gave up 8 bases; unmatched junction bases: 8. The CDR3 runs 15 residues.

The gene calls are TRBV7-9 and TRBJ2-6; tentatively, D is TRBD2 (6 bases). Germline V gene lookup returns CDR1 SEHNR and CDR2 FQNEAQ (reference sequence). This CDR3 has 14 amino acids. Trimming cost V 8 bases and J 1 base, with 9 bases left between them. DNA for the CDR3: TGTGCCAGCTCCCGGGGGTCTGGGGCCAACGTCCTGACTTTC. This codes for CASSRGSGANVLTF. Variable domain in full (rest from reference TRBV7-9 and TRBJ2-6): DTGVSQNPRHKITKRGQNVTFRCDPISEHNRLYWYRQTLGQGPEFLTYFQNEAQLEKSRLLSDRFSAERPKGSFSTLEIQRTEQGDSAMYLCASSRGSGANVLTFGAGSRLTVL.

This clone was observed a single time. The chain couples TRBV5-6 to TRBJ2-1; D possibly corresponds to TRBD1 (6 bases). The germline V gene has CDR1 SGHDT and CDR2 YYEEEE. The V and J ends lost 4 bases and 7 bases respectively, with 15 bases between them. This CDR3 is 14 amino acids long. CDR3 protein: CASSVDRPINEQFF. Here the CDR3 DNA reads TGTGCCAGCAGCGTCGACAGGCCGATTAATGAGCAGTTCTTC.

J is TRBJ2-3 and V is TRBV18, with 7 bases that match TRBD1. Germline lookup yields CDR1 KGHSH and CDR2 LQKENI. The CDR3 has 15 residues. Trimming cost V 1 base and J 0 bases; bases outside gene matches: 1. CDR3 protein: CASSPRTGSTDTQYF. The CDR3 DNA reads as TGTGCCAGCTCACCACGGACAGGAAGCACAGATACGCAGTATTTT. Complete variable domain (other parts from reference TRBV18 and TRBJ2-3): NAGVMQNPRHLVRRRGQEARLRCSPMKGHSHVYWYRQLPEEGLKFMVYLQKENIIDESGMPKERFSAEFPKEGPSILRIQQVVRGDSAAYFCASSPRTGSTDTQYFGPGTRLTVL.

V is TRBV2 and J is TRBJ1-2; tentative D call: TRBD1 (5 bases). The CDR3 sequence is 14 residues long. Germline assignment: CDR1 SNHLY and CDR2 FYNNEI. Trimming took off 5 bases at V and 6 bases at J, with 16 bases between the two ends. CDR3 sequence: CASSTTVGLDGYTF. Here the CDR3 DNA reads TGTGCCAGCAGTACGACGGTGGGGCTGGATGGCTACACCTTC.

J is TRBJ2-1 and V is TRBV5-1; D ambiguous. Germline CDR1 and CDR2: SGHRS and YFSETQ. CDR3 size: 13 residues. Trimming stripped 0 bases from V and 4 bases from J, with 5 bases between. The CDR3 spells CASSLDAYNEQFF. CDR3 in DNA: TGCGCCAGCAGCTTGGATGCGTACAATGAGCAGTTCTTC.

The chain joins TRBV7-3 to TRBJ2-2; D is perhaps TRBD2 (6 bases). V lost 1 base, J lost 1 base, and 10 bases lay in between. From germline, CDR1 is SGHTA and CDR2 FQGTGA. This CDR3 spans 16 amino acids. For the CDR3, the DNA is TGTGCCAGCAGCTTAAATGGGGGGTTGAACACCGGGGAGCTGTTTTTT. As protein: CASSLNGGLNTGELFF.

The V and J genes are TRBV27 and TRBJ2-1; 7 bases map to TRBD2. This CDR3 has 14 residues. The germline gives CDR1 MNHEY, CDR2 SMNVEV (reference sequence). Germline trimming cut 5 bases from V and 0 bases from J; bases unmatched to any gene: 1. The CDR3 DNA sequence: TGTGCCAGCAGTCGGACTAGCTCCTACAATGAGCAGTTCTTC. This encodes CASSRTSSYNEQFF.

The chain recombines TRBV14 with TRBJ2-7; 9 bases map to TRBD1. The V gene's germline CDR1 is SGHDN and CDR2 FVKESK. Unmatched junction bases numbered 17, after V lost 0 bases and J lost 2 bases. This CDR3 has 20 amino acids. The CDR3 DNA sequence: TGTGCCAGCAGCCAAGAAATTCCCACCACACCGGGACAGGGTCCCTACGAGCAGTACTTC. Its protein product is CASSQEIPTTPGQGPYEQYF.

V gene TRBV9 combines with J gene TRBJ1-2; 10 nucleotides agree with TRBD1. This CDR3 region has 15 residues. Germline loops: CDR1 SGDLS, CDR2 YYNGEE. V lost 0 bases, J lost 8 bases, and 7 bases stayed unmatched. In DNA, the CDR3 is TGTGCCAGCAGCGTAGAGGACAGGGGGTCGGGCGGCTACACCTTC. It translates to CASSVEDRGSGGYTF.

The chain uses TRBV29-1 and TRBJ1-1, with D unresolved. V gave up 4 bases and J gave up 0 bases, with 9 bases separating them. The CDR3 has 13 residues. Germline assignment: CDR1 SQVTM and CDR2 ANQGSEA. In nucleotides, the CDR3 is TGCAGCGTTGCCCGGGTCCTGAACACTGAAGCTTTCTTT. It translates to CSVARVLNTEAFF.

Here the CDR3 reads CATKVDRGLAYEQYF. CDR3 DNA: TGTGCCACCAAAGTGGACAGGGGGCTTGCCTACGAGCAGTACTTC. The chain joins TRBV15 to TRBJ2-7, with TRBD1 matching over 11 bases. CDR1 LNHNV and CDR2 YYDKDF come from the germline V gene (reference sequence). V shed 7 bases, J shed 2 bases, and the junction held 7 bases outside the gene matches. The CDR3 covers 15 residues. Full variable domain (remainder filled in from reference TRBV15 and TRBJ2-7): DAMVIQNPRYQVTQFGKPVTLSCSQTLNHNVMYWYQQKSSQAPKLLFHYYDKDFNNEADTPDNFQSRRPNTSFCFLDIRSPGLGDTAMYLCATKVDRGLAYEQYFGPGTRLTVT.

The CDR3 spells CSASKWAQAYEQYF. In DNA form, the CDR3 reads TGCAGTGCTAGTAAGTGGGCGCAGGCCTACGAGCAGTACTTC. This chain links TRBV20-1 with TRBJ2-7; D uncertain. The CDR3 extends over 14 amino acids. V dropped 3 bases and J dropped 2 bases, with 14 bases sitting between them. The germline V gene has CDR1 DFQATT and CDR2 SNEGSKA (reference sequence).